The clone carrying this TCR beta chain was recorded at least ten times. This record belongs to a study of regulatory T cells in long-lasting Graves disease. Time point meaning: newly diagnosed GD, antithyroid drugs for less than 3 months. Extracted RNA from PBMCs served as the source of the TCR library. V was shortened by 1 base and J by 1 base, with 7 bases between the two germline ends. The CDR3 runs 14 residues. Germline V gives CDR1 SGHTA, CDR2 FQGNSA. For TCR beta, libraries came from iRepertoire HTBI primers and Arm-PCR of CDR3 regions. TCRdb itself ran the multiplex PCR reads through MiXCR, one entry per CDR3 protein. This table holds 400,000 to 500,000 distinct CDR3 sequences, approximately 16% found once. In addition, the sample was reused for a study of T cells in Graves' hyperthyroidism and ophthalmopathy.

Source: peripheral blood mononuclear cells (PBMCs), taken at new diagnosis, from a patient treated with antithyroid drugs. The sequence came from a woman aged 40-49 years with Graves disease. The chain couples TRBV7-2 to TRBJ1-1, with D unresolved. CDR3 in DNA: TGTGCCAGCAGCTTAGGGTCAGGGAACACTGAAGCTTTCTTT. This translates into CASSLGSGNTEAFF.